This note documents a single TCR beta chain sequence. CDR1 and CDR2 (germline): MNHEY, SVGAGI. The CDR3 has 15 amino acids. The V end was cut by 2 bases, the J end by 5 bases, with 15 bases between. The data belong to a study of blood T cell repertoires in COVID-19. Turning to the study itself: The United States, Italy and Spain supplied acute and convalescent COVID-19 samples. PBMCs, B-cell-depleted T cells, or T cells provided the cDNA or gDNA that made up the material.

Authors' processing steps: Using reference gene primer amplification, nucleated cell counts were estimated. The method was immunoSEQ multiplex PCR; TCRdb's version includes in-frame clones alone and lacks a portion of them. V, J and clone size are taken as reported in that table, and D and trimming were inferred from the DNA itself. Of 60,000 or so clones in the sample, around 84% were seen once. The chain is built from TRBV6-5 and TRBJ1-2, with D maybe TRBD1 (6 bases). Sequencing was done on a sample of peripheral blood. The receptor was isolated from an elderly woman with acute or convalescent COVID-19. CDR3 sequence: CASSYDRGGGYGYTF. CDR3 nucleotides: TGTGCCAGCAGTTACGACCGGGGAGGGGGTTATGGCTACACCTTC.